This is a list of T cell receptor beta chains from one sample in a study of blood T cell repertoires in COVID-19. Clones were read by immunoSEQ multiplex PCR, and TCRdb kept only the in-frame ones, dropping some. Altogether approximately 250,000 clones are present, around 88% being singletons, with the ten largest covering roughly 1.2%. What was sequenced was PBMCs or T cells enriched from blood (not recorded which). The source is a woman between 40 and 50 years old with acute COVID-19. The CDR3 runs from the conserved cysteine through the conserved F or W. A D gene is named only where the DNA matches it firmly. Size is omitted from some rows. Given values are once, few, many or a class for expanded clones.

>TRBV6-5|NA|NA|TRBJ2-3
TGTGCCAGCAGACCCGGCGGCGGGCGCACAGATACGCAGTATTTT
CASRPGGGRTDTQYF
>TRBV27|NA|NA|TRBJ1-1
TGTGCCAGCAGGGAGACGAAGGCGGGCACTGAAGCTTTCTTT
CASRETKAGTEAFF
>TRBV10-3|NA|NA|TRBJ2-5
TGTGCCATCAGTGGTTATAGCGGCGCCTACCAAGAGACCCAGTACTTC
CAISGYSGAYQETQYF
>TRBV28|TRBD1|NA|TRBJ1-6
TGTGCCATAAATGACAGGGTATCCTCACCCCTCCACTTT
CAINDRVSSPLHF
>TRBV7-9|NA|NA|TRBJ2-1
TGTGCCAGCAGCCCTGGGGGGGCGAACGAGCAGTTCTTC
CASSPGGANEQFF
>TRBV3-1/TRBV3-2|NA|NA|TRBJ1-6
TGTGCCAGCAGCCAAGGCACACTCCGGGTCTATAATTCACCCCTCCACTTT
CASSQGTLRVYNSPLHF
>TRBV6-5|TRBD1|NA|TRBJ1-1
TGTGCGACCCGCGGGGACAGATCCATGAACACTGAAGCTTTCTTT
CATRGDRSMNTEAFF
>TRBV27|TRBD2|few|TRBJ2-7
TGTGCCAGCAGGGCTAGCGGGATGCAGGGCGAGCAGTACTTC
CASRASGMQGEQYF
>TRBV11-2|TRBD1|NA|TRBJ1-2
TGTGCCAGCAGCTACGCAGGGGGCTGGAACTATGGCTACACCTTC
CASSYAGGWNYGYTF
>TRBV10-2|NA|NA|TRBJ2-1
TGCGCCAGCAGTGAGTCGAGGTGGAATGAGCAGTTCTTC
CASSESRWNEQFF
>TRBV9|NA|NA|TRBJ2-7
TGTGCCAGCAGCGTAGGTCGATCCGGGACTGTCACCTACGAGCAGTACTTC
CASSVGRSGTVTYEQYF
>TRBV24-1|TRBD2|once|TRBJ2-1
TGTGCCATTAGTAGCGGGAGAAGCTCCTACAATGAGCAGTTCTTC
CAISSGRSSYNEQFF
>TRBV24-1|NA|NA|TRBJ1-1
TGTGCCACCAGTGACAAACAGGAGAGGGAAGCTTTCTTT
CATSDKQEREAFF
>TRBV27|TRBD2|few|TRBJ2-2
TGTGCCAGCTATAGCGGGACCGGGGAGCTGTTTTTT
CASYSGTGELFF
>TRBV5-4|TRBD2|NA|TRBJ2-1
TGTGCCAGCAGCTTGGATAGCGGGTATGGGAATGAGCAGTTCTTC
CASSLDSGYGNEQFF
>TRBV5-1|TRBD2|NA|TRBJ2-1
TGCGCCAGCAGCCCACCCGGGACTAGCGGAGCTAATGAGCAGTTCTTC
CASSPPGTSGANEQFF
>TRBV5-6|TRBD1|NA|TRBJ1-6
TGTGCCAGCAGTTCCGACAGGGGATCAATTCGTTCACCCCTCCACTTT
CASSSDRGSIRSPLHF
>TRBV10-1|NA|NA|TRBJ1-5
TGCGCCAGCAGTGAGTCGTCAGGGCCCCAGCATTTT
CASSESSGPQHF
>TRBV7-9|TRBD2|NA|TRBJ2-1
TGTGCCAGCAGCTTAGGGGTCCTAGCGGGTTTCAATGAGCAGTTCTTC
CASSLGVLAGFNEQFF
>TRBV28|NA|NA|TRBJ1-1
TGTGCCAGCAGCTACTTCAGCGCGGGGAACACTGAAGCTTTCTTT
CASSYFSAGNTEAFF
>TRBV5-1|NA|NA|TRBJ2-1
TGCGCCAGCAGCTTGGCGGGCGGGTCTGCCTACAATGAGCAGTTCTTC
CASSLAGGSAYNEQFF
>TRBV29-1|NA|NA|TRBJ2-2
TGCAGCGTCTTTTCCGGGAAGCTGTTTTTT
CSVFSGKLFF
>TRBV4-3|NA|NA|TRBJ2-4
TGCGCCAGCAGCCAAGTTATAGACTCTAAAAAAGCCAAAAACATTCAGTACTTC
CASSQVIDSKKAKNIQYF
>TRBV11-2|TRBD2|NA|TRBJ2-1
TGTGCCAGCAGCTTAGCTAGCGGGAGCTTAGGGTACAATGAGCAGTTCTTC
CASSLASGSLGYNEQFF
>TRBV15|TRBD1|NA|TRBJ1-2
TGTGCCACCAGCCCGACAGGGAGCTATGGCTACACCTTC
CATSPTGSYGYTF
>TRBV7-6|NA|once|TRBJ2-6
TGTGCCAGCAGAGAGGCCGGGGCCAACGTCCTGACTTTC
CASREAGANVLTF
>TRBV9|TRBD2|NA|TRBJ2-1
TGTGCCAGCAGCATCGGACTAGCGGGATCGAACTACAATGAGCAGTTCTTC
CASSIGLAGSNYNEQFF
>TRBV4-3|TRBD1|NA|TRBJ1-2
TGCGCCAGCAGCCAAGAAGGGACAGGGAGGGAGGAACATGGCTACACCTTC
CASSQEGTGREEHGYTF
>TRBV3-1/TRBV3-2|TRBD2|NA|TRBJ2-3
TGTGCCAGCAGCCAACGGGGACTAGCGCTCACAGATACGCAGTATTTT
CASSQRGLALTDTQYF
>TRBV27|NA|NA|TRBJ1-2
TGTGCCAGCAGACACAGGGCAGCTAACTATGGCTACACCTTC
CASRHRAANYGYTF
>TRBV27|NA|NA|TRBJ1-1
TGTGCCAGCAGTTTATTGGCCAGGGCGACGAACACTGAAGCTTTCTTT
CASSLLARATNTEAFF
>TRBV29-1|NA|NA|TRBJ1-2
TGCAGCGTTAGCCGGACAGAAAACTATGGCTACACCTTC
CSVSRTENYGYTF
>TRBV4-1|NA|NA|TRBJ1-2
TGCGCCAGCAGCGACCAGACACCTAACTATGGCTACACCTTC
CASSDQTPNYGYTF
>TRBV4-2|TRBD2|NA|TRBJ2-7
TGTGCCAGCAGCCAATATGCTAGCGGGAGTTCCTACGAGCAGTACTTC
CASSQYASGSSYEQYF
>TRBV9|TRBD1|NA|TRBJ1-1
TGTGCCAGCAGCCCCCGACAGGGAGGAGGAGGTGAAGCTTTCTTT
CASSPRQGGGGEAFF
>TRBV5-8|TRBD1|NA|TRBJ2-3
TGTGCCAGCAGTCCCGGGACAGGGGGCAGGGGAGATACGCAGTATTTT
CASSPGTGGRGDTQYF
>TRBV27|NA|NA|TRBJ1-5
TGTGCCAGCAGTTTATCGGGTGAGGGCGGCCAGCCCCAGCATTTT
CASSLSGEGGQPQHF
>TRBV6-5|NA|NA|TRBJ1-1
TGTGCCAGCAGTTACGGCAGGCCCTTGAACACTGAAGCTTTCTTT
CASSYGRPLNTEAFF
>TRBV28|NA|NA|TRBJ1-2
TGTGCCAGCAGTTTAGCCCAGTTCTATGGCTACACCTTC
CASSLAQFYGYTF
>TRBV6-5|NA|NA|TRBJ1-5
TGTGCCAGCAGTCCCTGGTCTAGTCAGCCCCAGCATTTT
CASSPWSSQPQHF
>TRBV9|TRBD2|NA|TRBJ2-1
TGTGCCAGCAGCGTACCGGGAGGGTCCAATGAGCAGTTCTTC
CASSVPGGSNEQFF
>TRBV28|TRBD1|NA|TRBJ1-5
TGTGCCAGCGGGGGACAGGGGTATTTCAGGGCCAATCAGCCCCAGCATTTT
CASGGQGYFRANQPQHF
>TRBV6-2/TRBV6-3|NA|NA|TRBJ1-2
TGTGCCAGCAGTTACGATTGGAGGCCTTCCACTAACTATGGCTACACCTTC
CASSYDWRPSTNYGYTF
>TRBV10-2|NA|few|TRBJ2-2
TGCGCCAGCACCATAACGGTCACTAGCCTGAACACCGGGGAGCTGTTTTTT
CASTITVTSLNTGELFF
>TRBV24-1|NA|NA|TRBJ2-1
TGTGCCACCAGTGATTTTAGAGGACCAGGGATATTGATCAATGAGCAGTTCTTC
CATSDFRGPGILINEQFF
>TRBV29-1|TRBD2|NA|TRBJ2-2
TGCAGCGTTGATGGGACTAGCGGAACGAACACCGGGGAGCTGTTTTTT
CSVDGTSGTNTGELFF
>TRBV19|TRBD1|few|TRBJ1-5
TGTGCCGTAGCCGGGACAGGGGATAGGCCCCAGCATTTT
CAVAGTGDRPQHF
>TRBV5-1|NA|NA|TRBJ2-7
TGCGCCAGCAGCTTGGACGGTTTGGGGAGCTCCTACGAGCAGTACTTC
CASSLDGLGSSYEQYF
>TRBV5-1|TRBD1|NA|TRBJ2-3
TGCGCCAGCAGCCTAAGGACAGGGGCACCCCCCGATACGCAGTATTTT
CASSLRTGAPPDTQYF
>TRBV6-6|TRBD2|many|TRBJ2-6
TGTGCCAGCAGCCGAAGCGGGATAGAGGTCTCTGGGGCCAACGTCCTGACTTTC
CASSRSGIEVSGANVLTF
>TRBV9|NA|NA|TRBJ1-2
TGTGCCAGCAGCCCGGGCGGGACTTGGAAATATGGCTACACCTTC
CASSPGGTWKYGYTF
>TRBV27|TRBD2|once|TRBJ2-1
TGTGCCAGCAGTTTATCCCCTAGCGGGAGTAATGAGCAGTTCTTC
CASSLSPSGSNEQFF
>TRBV12-5|NA|NA|TRBJ1-4
TGTGCTAGTGGTTTGAATGGCGAAAAACTGTTTTTT
CASGLNGEKLFF
>TRBV18|NA|NA|TRBJ2-1
TGTGCCAGCTCGCGAGACAGCCAAGCTTACAATGAGCAGTTCTTC
CASSRDSQAYNEQFF